The following is a T cell receptor (beta chain) sequence with its context. This record comes from a study of blood T cell repertoires in COVID-19. Study in general: Italy, Spain and the United States were the sources of the convalescent and acute COVID-19 samples.

Germline V gene data show CDR1 as MNHEY and CDR2 as SMNVEV (reference sequence). This CDR3 spans 17 amino acids. The V gene lost 6 bases and the J gene lost 5 bases, with 22 bases spanning the gap. As processed by the authors: Amplified reference gene primers provided the basis for estimating nucleated cell counts. The data were produced by immunoSEQ multiplex PCR, yet TCRdb's version contains in-frame clones alone and is incomplete. V, J and clone size were drawn from that table, and D and trimming were deduced from the DNA. In the table there are about 170,000 clones, about 89% of which are singletons. Ages ranged from roughly 18 to 100 years, with residence in 20 to 30 US areas. Recovered participants had two consecutive negative NP/OP PCR tests, healthcare professional clearance, or symptom resolution.

The V and J genes are TRBV27 and TRBJ2-2, with D perhaps TRBD2 (6 bases). The sample consisted of PBMCs or T cells enriched from blood (not recorded which). The origin of this receptor is a woman aged 18-29 years who had recovered from COVID-19. The CDR3 nucleotides read TGTGCCAGCAGAGAAGGACTACCCGAATTCGAAACCGGGGAGCTGTTTTTT. Protein product: CASREGLPEFETGELFF.